Listed below are T cell receptor beta chains from one sample, sequenced in a study of CD8+CD57+ T cells in acquired aplastic anemia. One entry per CDR3 protein results from TCRdb running MiXCR on the reads. The sample gives about 240,000 distinct CDR3 sequences, 47% of which show up once; 6.5% to 8% is in the top ten. Sequencing input: sorted CD4+, CD8+, or CD8+CD57+ T cells (not recorded which) from PBMCs. These receptors originate from a human donor with aplastic anemia. Both conserved end residues are part of each CDR3. A D gene is named only where the DNA matches it firmly. Rows give clone size only sometimes, using once, few, many, or a class for an expanded clone.

many,TRBV10-2,TRBD2,TRBJ2-5,CASMGWTSNRETQYF,TGCGCCAGCATGGGGTGGACTAGCAATCGAGAGACCCAGTACTTC
NA,TRBV2,TRBD2,TRBJ2-2,CASSEVSGENTGELFF,TGTGCCAGCAGTGAAGTTAGCGGGGAGAACACCGGGGAGCTGTTTTTT
NA,TRBV20-1,TRBD2,TRBJ2-7,CSARGASGEYEQYF,TGCAGTGCTAGAGGCGCTAGCGGGGAATACGAGCAGTACTTC
NA,TRBV4-3,NA,TRBJ1-3,CASSQDHYSGTTIYF,TGCGCCAGCAGCCAAGATCATTACTCTGGAACCACCATATATTTT
NA,TRBV6-4,TRBD2,TRBJ2-3,CASSGTSGRPNDTQYF,TGTGCCAGCAGTGGGACTAGCGGGAGGCCGAACGATACGCAGTATTTT
many,TRBV7-9,NA,TRBJ1-1,CASSIPTEMNTEAFF,TGTGCCAGCAGCATACCGACAGAAATGAACACTGAAGCTTTCTTT
many,TRBV4-1,NA,TRBJ1-1,CASSQVMNTEAFF,TGCGCCAGCAGCCAAGTCATGAACACTGAAGCTTTCTTT
few,TRBV6-1,TRBD1,TRBJ1-4,CASSYEMTGGLAEKLFF,TGTGCCAGCAGTTACGAGATGACAGGGGGCCTGGCTGAAAAACTGTTTTTT
many,TRBV7-9,TRBD1,TRBJ1-1,CASSEGTGGLRDTEAFF,TGTGCCAGCAGCGAAGGGACAGGGGGCCTGAGGGACACTGAAGCTTTCTTT
NA,TRBV7-2,NA,TRBJ2-2,CASSLNSRRRVSNTGELFF,TGTGCCAGCAGCTTAAATTCCCGGCGGAGGGTATCGAACACCGGGGAGCTGTTTTTT
NA,TRBV29-1,NA,TRBJ1-5,CSVVGDSNQPQHF,TGCAGCGTGGTGGGGGACAGCAATCAGCCCCAGCATTTT
NA,TRBV2,TRBD2,TRBJ2-2,CASRLGTSGRIIIANTGELFF,TGTGCCAGCAGATTGGGGACTAGCGGACGAATTATTATAGCGAACACCGGGGAGCTGTTTTTT
NA,TRBV24-1,NA,TRBJ2-3,CATRSSYTDTQYF,TGTGCCACCAGGTCATCGTACACAGATACGCAGTATTTT
NA,TRBV7-6,NA,TRBJ2-3,CASSRDDPRDTQYF,TGTGCTAGCAGCCGGGACGACCCGCGGGATACGCAGTATTTT
NA,TRBV19,TRBD1,TRBJ2-7,CASSIEAGQGYEQYF,TGTGCCAGTAGTATAGAGGCGGGACAGGGTTACGAGCAGTACTTC
many,TRBV28,NA,TRBJ1-5,CASSLVGGQPQHF,TGTGCCAGCAGTCTCGTGGGTGGCCAGCCCCAGCATTTT
many,TRBV9,NA,TRBJ2-2,CASAGLTGELFF,TGTGCCAGCGCTGGACTCACCGGGGAGCTGTTTTTT
many,TRBV19,NA,TRBJ2-1,CASSIDWDPEREQFF,TGTGCCAGTAGTATAGATTGGGACCCCGAACGGGAGCAGTTCTTC
NA,TRBV10-2,TRBD2,TRBJ2-3,CASRLAGNTDTQYF,TGCGCCAGCAGGTTAGCGGGGAACACAGATACGCAGTATTTT
few,TRBV6-7,NA,TRBJ2-7,CASSKAGTNSYEQYF,TGTGCCAGCAGTAAGGCCGGGACAAACTCCTACGAGCAGTACTTC
many,TRBV12-3/TRBV12-4,NA,TRBJ2-2,CASTATGAGKTGELFF,TGTGCCAGCACCGCAACGGGCGCGGGCAAAACCGGGGAGCTGTTTTTT
NA,TRBV7-6,NA,TRBJ2-7,CASSQRTATYEQYF,TGTGCCAGCAGCCAACGGACGGCAACCTACGAGCAGTACTTC